This T cell receptor beta chain was observed in a study of beta chain features in type 1 diabetes. This clone was counted between two and nine times. Its cognate antigen is unknown. Each of the CD4+ naive, central memory, regulatory and stem cell-like memory populations was sorted via CD45RO/CCR7/CD25/CD127/CD95/CD27. General study findings and limits: Healthy donors had naive, central memory and Treg TCRB repertoires that appeared less similar than those seen among patients. Shorter TCRB CDR3s, moderately but significantly so, were found in Type 1 diabetes patients in all four CD4+ subsets. Cells carrying high TCR expression could end up over-represented when cDNA is sequenced.

V shed 2 bases, J shed 1 base, and the junction held 7 bases outside the gene matches. Germline V gives CDR1 SGHDN, CDR2 FVKESK. The CDR3 loop spans 17 amino acids. Expressed TCRB transcripts got sequenced, as all isolated RNA was reverse transcribed. Generated by immunoSEQ multiplex PCR, the TCRdb table keeps only in-frame clones and is missing some. The sample holds some 250,000 clones, roughly 14% seen once. The receptor was derived from a man aged 30-40 years with type 1 diabetes. V gene TRBV14 combines with J gene TRBJ2-3; 9 bases are a match to TRBD1. Sequencing was carried out using naive CD4+ T cells from blood. DNA of the CDR3: TGTGCCAGCAGCCAATTGTTCTGGACAGGGGGCACAGATACGCAGTATTTT. Its protein product is CASSQLFWTGGTDTQYF.